This TCR beta chain was found in a study of control samples from healthy donors and cancer patients. This clone came up a few times. V was trimmed by 7 bases and J by 7 bases, leaving 11 bases between them. The CDR3 sequence is 11 residues long. Generated by immunoSEQ multiplex PCR, the TCRdb table keeps only in-frame clones and is missing some. Seen here are about 150,000 clones, about 86% observed once, and the top ten hold over 1.5%. This sequence originates from a man between 18 and 29 years old in good health. Material: blood. V is TRBV12-3 or TRBV12-4 and J is TRBJ2-7; possible D gene TRBD1, 6 bases. The CDR3 here is CASIEGDEQYF. CDR3 sequence (DNA): TGTGCCAGCATCGAGGGGGATGAGCAGTACTTC.